Shown below are 13 T cell receptor beta chains from a single sample sequenced in a study of T cells in Graves' hyperthyroidism and ophthalmopathy. It was RNA transcripts that yielded the amplified TCR beta CDR3 regions. HTBI primers were employed in a first-round RT-PCR of the TCR CDR3. TCRdb fed the multiplex PCR reads into MiXCR, producing one record per CDR3 protein. The sample shows about 840,000 distinct CDR3 sequences, about 38% of them seen only once. Sequenced: blood. Every receptor here comes from a man younger than 35 with Graves' hyperthyroidism.

A few counts support this clonotype. The chain is built from TRBV9 and TRBJ1-1; D not resolved. This CDR3 has 14 amino acids. The V gene's germline CDR1 is SGDLS and CDR2 YYNGEE. The V end was cut by 7 bases, the J end by 4 bases, with 17 bases between. CDR3 nucleotide sequence: TGTGCCAGCGCCCCGGAGGGAGGTACCACTGAAGCTTTCTTT. Protein product: CASAPEGGTTEAFF.

As for this clonotype: A read error is possible here, since a much larger clone lies one base away. The chain recombines TRBV19 with TRBJ1-1; 7 bases are shared with TRBD1. Per germline, CDR1 LNHDA and CDR2 SQIVND (reference sequence). The CDR3 consists of 15 residues. CDR3 nucleotide sequence: TGTGCCAGTAGTCTACAGGGGAACAGGAACATTGAAGCTTTCTTT. This gives the protein CASSLQGNRNIEAFF.

The gene calls are TRBV12-3 or TRBV12-4 and TRBJ2-5; TRBD2 matches at 12 bases. The CDR3 runs to 15 residues. The junction had 8 bases not matched to a gene; V was cut back by 6 bases and J by 6 bases. Written as DNA, the CDR3 is TGTGCCAGCAGGCTACTAGCGGGGGGCGCAAAGACCCAGTACTTC. This encodes CASRLLAGGAKTQYF.

V usage is TRBV20-1 and J usage is TRBJ2-2; 7 bases line up with TRBD1. This CDR3 region has 15 residues. From germline, CDR1 is DFQATT and CDR2 SNEGSKA (reference sequence). The V and J ends lost 2 bases and 5 bases, in that order; junction bases with no gene match: 8. CDR3 sequence: CSARPRDSLTGELFF. In nucleotides, the CDR3 is TGCAGTGCTAGACCCCGGGACAGTCTTACCGGGGAGCTGTTTTTT.

This clonotype has a count of ten or more. Written as DNA, the CDR3 is TGTGCCATCAGCGCAGTACCGGGACAGGAGTATGGCTACACCTTC. Encoded protein: CAISAVPGQEYGYTF. The chain couples TRBV10-3 to TRBJ1-2, with 8 bases identical to TRBD1. The V segment lost 6 bases and the J segment 5 bases; nucleotides outside the gene matches: 11. Germline V gives CDR1 ENHRY, CDR2 SYGVKD. The CDR3 contains 15 residues.

This clonotype was observed many times. V usage is TRBV10-3 and J usage is TRBJ2-7; 9 bases map to TRBD1. Germline CDR1 reads ENHRY; CDR2 reads SYGVKD. The CDR3 is 14 amino acids. V shed 2 bases, J shed 4 bases, and the junction held 3 bases outside the gene matches. Here the CDR3 reads CAISEDRGIYEQYF. In DNA form, the CDR3 reads TGTGCCATCAGTGAGGACAGGGGGATTTACGAGCAGTACTTC.

In this sample, this clonotype turned up a few times. The chain uses TRBV19 and TRBJ2-7; D perhaps matches TRBD1 (5 bases). The CDR3 is made up of 12 amino acids. Germline values: CDR1 LNHDA, CDR2 SQIVND (reference sequence). Trimming stripped 7 bases from V and 7 bases from J, with 14 bases between. The CDR3 spells CASTPGFGEQYF. In DNA, the CDR3 is TGTGCCAGTACCCCAGGGTTTGGGGAGCAGTACTTC. The variable domain in full, with the rest retrieved from reference TRBV19 and TRBJ2-7, is DGGITQSPKYLFRKEGQNVTLSCEQNLNHDAMYWYRQDPGQGLRLIYYSQIVNDFQKGDIAEGYSVSREKKESFPLTVTSAQKNPTAFYLCASTPGFGEQYFGPGTRLTVT.

This clonotype was observed at least ten times. The J gene is TRBJ2-5, the V gene TRBV29-1; possibly TRBD1 for D (5 bases). The germline V and J ends were trimmed by 6 bases and 3 bases, with 14 bases remaining between them. The CDR3 has 13 residues. Germline CDR1 SQVTM, CDR2 ANQGSEA. CDR3 in amino acids: CSVVGETEETQYF. The CDR3 DNA reads as TGCAGCGTCGTAGGGGAAACAGAAGAGACCCAGTACTTC.

The chain uses TRBV5-1 and TRBJ2-7, with 11 bases fitting TRBD1. The CDR3 totals 16 residues. V lost 4 bases, J lost 2 bases, and 8 bases stayed unmatched. Germline CDR1 is SGHRS and CDR2 is YFSETQ. The CDR3 region is CASSRTGGSPPYEQYF. CDR3 bases: TGCGCCAGCAGCAGGACAGGGGGCTCGCCCCCCTACGAGCAGTACTTC.

This clonotype was found many times. The gene calls are TRBV20-1 and TRBJ1-1; D unresolved. The CDR3 consists of 13 residues. V lost 2 bases to trimming and J lost 1 base, with 8 bases between them. Germline assignment: CDR1 DFQATT and CDR2 SNEGSKA (reference sequence). CDR3 sequence (DNA): TGCAGTGCTAGAAGCCCAGGGAACACTGAAGCTTTCTTT. Translating gives CSARSPGNTEAFF.

A word on this clonotype: A junction boundary mismatches the germline segment, possibly from a read error. The chain is built from TRBV7-2 and TRBJ2-7, with 10 bases aligning to TRBD1. Looked up from germline, CDR1 is SGHTA and CDR2 is FQGNSA. The CDR3 is 10 residues long. The CDR3 nucleotides read TGTGCCAGCAGCTCCGGGACAGGGGTGTTC. Its translation is CASSSGTGVF.

Only a few counts were recorded for this clonotype. The rearrangement uses TRBV12-3 or TRBV12-4 and TRBJ1-3, with unresolved D. CDR3 length: 15 amino acids. V was shortened by 6 bases and J by 0 bases, with 12 bases between the two germline ends. This CDR3 reads CASSPGSDSGNTIYF. CDR3 nucleotides: TGTGCCAGCAGCCCGGGAAGTGACTCTGGAAACACCATATATTTT.

This clonotype appeared many times. This CDR3 reads CASSPPAGRSTEAFF. Written as DNA, the CDR3 is TGTGCCAGTAGTCCTCCTGCAGGGAGGAGCACTGAAGCTTTCTTT. The rearrangement joins TRBV19 to TRBJ1-1; tentatively, D is TRBD1 (5 bases). CDR3 length: 15 residues. Trimming stripped 5 bases from V and 4 bases from J, with 17 bases between. Germline assignment: CDR1 LNHDA and CDR2 SQIVND (reference sequence).